These 27 T cell receptor beta chains originate from one sample sequenced in a study of metastatic and nonmetastatic thyroid tumors. TCRdb re-called the PCR reads via MiXCR. The data show about 23,000 clones, about 30% seen once. Nobody among the patients had been given any treatment before thyroid surgery. What was sequenced was tumor tissue. The receptors were gathered from a female donor with papillary thyroid cancer or a benign thyroid nodule (not recorded which). Some clones in this sample may be carry-over from other donors' samples.

This clone was detected many times. This may stem from a read error, because a much larger clone lies one nucleotide away. The V and J genes are TRBV11-2 and TRBJ2-7; 11 positions agree with TRBD1. The CDR3 is 16 amino acids. Germline assignment: CDR1 SGHAT and CDR2 FQNNGV. The junction had 9 bases not matched to a gene; V was cut back by 5 bases and J by 3 bases. CDR3 sequence (DNA): TGTGCCAGCAGCCTCCACCCCGGGACAGGGGGCTACGAGCAGTACTTC. It specifies CASSLHPGTGGYEQYF.

This clone was observed at least ten times. The rearrangement links TRBV19 to TRBJ1-4, with D possibly matching TRBD1 (6 bases). The V end lost 5 bases, the J end lost 8 bases, and 15 bases lay between the germline ends. The CDR3 totals 14 residues. Germline V gene data show CDR1 as LNHDA and CDR2 as SQIVND (reference sequence). The CDR3 nucleotides read TGTGCCAGTAGTTCGGGGGGGCAAAGAGAAAAACTGTTTTTT. This translates into CASSSGGQREKLFF.

Concerning this clone itself: A junction boundary mismatches the germline segment, possibly from a read error. The chain couples TRBV5-1 to TRBJ2-2, with D perhaps assigned TRBD1 or TRBD2 (5 bases each). The CDR3 runs 14 residues. Germline lookup yields CDR1 SGHRS and CDR2 YFSETQ. The CDR3 sequence is CASIWDAGTGELFF. For the CDR3, the DNA is TGCGCCAGCATCTGGGATGCAGGGACCGGGGAGCTTTTTTTT.

This clone was counted ten times or more. This chain uses TRBV12-3 or TRBV12-4 with TRBJ1-5; a weak D match, TRBD1 (5 bases). V was shortened by 5 bases and J by 5 bases, with 16 bases between the two germline ends. The CDR3 covers 15 residues. CDR3 nucleotides: TGTGCCAGCAGTCTCGGGGCTGCCGGGGATCAGCCCCAGCATTTT. This gives the protein CASSLGAAGDQPQHF.

V and J are TRBV19 and TRBJ2-1; possibly TRBD2 for D (7 bases). The CDR3 is made up of 14 amino acids. Germline V gives CDR1 LNHDA, CDR2 SQIVND (reference sequence). V shed 3 bases and J shed 10 bases, with 16 bases lying between them. This CDR3 is CASSIPGRGGEQFF. The CDR3 nucleotides are TGTGCCAGTAGTATCCCTGGGAGGGGGGGGGAGCAGTTCTTC.

By sample fraction, this clone is medium-sized. V usage is TRBV4-1 and J usage is TRBJ1-2; 7 positions agree with TRBD1. V lost 2 bases and J lost 3; bases outside the gene matches: 9. This CDR3 is 16 amino acids long. Germline-derived CDR1 and CDR2 are MGHRA and YSYEKL. The CDR3 reads CASSQWTGEDYYGYTF. CDR3 nucleotides: TGCGCCAGCAGCCAATGGACAGGAGAAGATTACTATGGCTACACCTTC.

This clone is medium-sized by share. This chain links TRBV6-2 or TRBV6-3 with TRBJ1-6; D possibly corresponds to TRBD1 (5 bases). Per germline, CDR1 MNHEY and CDR2 SVGEGT. CDR3 length: 16 amino acids. V shed 5 bases and J shed 5 bases, with 16 bases lying between them. CDR3 sequence (DNA): TGTGCCAGCAGTCTCGACAGAGTTACCAATAATTCACCCCTCCACTTT. This codes for CASSLDRVTNNSPLHF.

This clone was seen only a few times. The V call is TRBV6-2 or TRBV6-3, the J call TRBJ1-3; no definite D call. CDR3 length: 18 residues. The germline gives CDR1 MNHEY, CDR2 SVGEGT. V lost 0 bases, J lost 0 bases, and 15 bases lay in between. The CDR3 spells CASSYSIGRLGSGNTIYF. The CDR3 nucleotides read TGTGCCAGCAGTTACTCTATCGGACGACTAGGCTCTGGAAACACCATATATTTT.

This clone was picked up many times. J is TRBJ2-3 and V is TRBV18; 11 bases are shared with TRBD1. V gave up 6 bases and J gave up 4 bases; unmatched junction bases: 12. Germline V gene data show CDR1 as KGHSH and CDR2 as LQKENI. The CDR3 is 17 residues long. The CDR3: CASSPQFGGQGADTQYF. CDR3 coding DNA: TGTGCCAGCTCTCCCCAGTTTGGGGGACAGGGGGCAGATACGCAGTATTTT.

This clone is judged medium-sized. The genes are TRBV2 and TRBJ2-7; D is uncertain. CDR3 length: 15 residues. V was shortened by 1 base and J by 2 bases, with 12 bases between the two germline ends. The germline V gene encodes CDR1 SNHLY and CDR2 FYNNEI. The CDR3 DNA follows: TGTGCCAGCAGTGAAGATGCTTCCCTAACCTACGAGCAGTACTTC. It specifies CASSEDASLTYEQYF. The whole variable domain, filled in from reference TRBV2 and TRBJ2-7, reads EPEVTQTPSHQVTQMGQEVILRCVPISNHLYFYWYRQILGQKVEFLVSFYNNEISEKSEIFDDQFSVERPDGSNFTLKIRSTKLEDSAMYFCASSEDASLTYEQYFGPGTRLTVT.

By share, this clone ranks as medium-sized (0.01 to 0.1%). The rearrangement links TRBV7-6 to TRBJ2-1; the D is unclear. The CDR3 length is 12 residues. Germline V CDR1 and CDR2: SGHVS, FNYEAQ. V gave up 8 bases and J gave up 7 bases, with 12 bases separating them. The CDR3 sequence: CASQSSWNEQFF. CDR3 coding DNA: TGTGCCAGCCAGTCGTCGTGGAATGAGCAGTTCTTC.

The rearrangement joins TRBV30 to TRBJ1-3; D is unresolved. Trimming shortened V by 6 bases and J by 0 bases, and 12 bases separated the two germline ends. CDR1 GTSNPN and CDR2 SVGIG come from the germline V gene (reference sequence). The CDR3 sequence is 14 residues long. DNA of the CDR3: TGTGCCTGTAGTCAGGTCCCCTCTGGAAACACCATATATTTT. It encodes CACSQVPSGNTIYF.

The chain has TRBV11-2 and TRBJ2-1; a possible D gene is TRBD2 (5 bases). CDR1 is SGHAT and CDR2 is FQNNGV in the germline V gene. CDR3 length: 17 residues. Between the trimmed V and J ends, which lost 1 base and 4 bases, there was a span of 17 bases. The CDR3 loop is CASSLVYLSGFYNEQFF. CDR3 coding DNA: TGTGCCAGCAGCTTAGTATATCTCAGCGGATTTTACAATGAGCAGTTCTTC. The full variable domain, rest sourced from reference TRBV11-2 and TRBJ2-1, is EAGVAQSPRYKIIEKRQSVAFWCNPISGHATLYWYQQILGQGPKLLIQFQNNGVVDDSQLPKDRFSAERLKGVDSTLKIQPAKLEDSAVYLCASSLVYLSGFYNEQFFGPGTRLTVL.

In its sample, this clone is medium-sized (0.01 to 0.1%). This CDR3 reads CASSTPRDSPYEQYF. In DNA, the CDR3 is TGTGCCAGCAGCACCCCCCGGGACAGTCCCTACGAGCAGTACTTC. The chain uses TRBV7-2 and TRBJ2-7, with 7 bases aligning to TRBD1. Germline-derived CDR1 and CDR2 are SGHTA and FQGNSA. The junction had 9 bases not matched to a gene; V was cut back by 5 bases and J by 2 bases. The CDR3 extends over 15 amino acids.

This clone was recorded many times. The rearrangement joins TRBV4-1 to TRBJ2-1, with 11 positions matching TRBD2. V trimming: 4 bases; J trimming: 1 base; junction bases outside the gene matches: 6. This CDR3 is built from 17 residues. Germline V gives CDR1 MGHRA, CDR2 YSYEKL. CDR3 in amino acids: CASSRERLAGSYNEQFF. For the CDR3, the DNA is TGCGCCAGCAGCCGAGAACGACTAGCGGGGTCCTACAATGAGCAGTTCTTC.

The V and J genes are TRBV6-2 or TRBV6-3 and TRBJ1-2; D perhaps matches TRBD1 (5 bases). Trimming pared 4 bases from V and 3 bases from J, leaving 21 bases between. Germline loops: CDR1 MNHEY, CDR2 SVGEGT. The CDR3 length is 17 residues. Here the CDR3 reads CASSWWGPHDVDYGYTF. The CDR3 DNA follows: TGTGCCAGCAGTTGGTGGGGACCACACGACGTGGACTATGGCTACACCTTC.

The chain links TRBV28 to TRBJ1-3, with unresolved D. Germline CDR1 and CDR2: MDHEN and SYDVKM. V lost 2 bases, J lost 0 bases, and 8 bases lay in between. There are 15 residues in the CDR3. The CDR3 sequence is CASSLGVFSGNTIYF. CDR3 nucleotides: TGTGCCAGCAGTTTAGGGGTCTTCTCTGGAAACACCATATATTTT. The full variable domain, its missing parts supplied by reference TRBV28 and TRBJ1-3, is DVKVTQSSRYLVKRTGEKVFLECVQDMDHENMFWYRQDPGLGLRLIYFSYDVKMKEKGDIPEGYSVSREKKERFSLILESASTNQTSMYLCASSLGVFSGNTIYFGEGSWLTVV.

This clone was observed a few times. Mismatch with germline at one junction end may stem from a read error. The J gene is TRBJ1-6, the V gene TRBV19; 8 bases match TRBD1. This CDR3 is 15 amino acids long. Germline CDR1 is LNHDA and CDR2 is SQIVND (reference sequence). The CDR3 DNA reads as TGTGCCTCACAGGGGGGAATCTCCCATAATTCACCCCTCCACTTT. Protein: CASQGGISHNSPLHF.

This clone appeared many times. The gene calls are TRBV20-1 and TRBJ1-1; D not certain. This CDR3 has 15 amino acids. The germline CDR1 and CDR2 sequences are DFQATT and SNEGSKA (reference sequence). Between the trimmed V and J ends, which lost 6 bases and 1 base, there was a span of 18 bases. Written as DNA, the CDR3 is TGCAGTGCCCACCTGGGCCGATTAAGGAACACTGAAGCTTTCTTT. Protein product: CSAHLGRLRNTEAFF.

This clone was found many times. CDR3 DNA: TGTGCCATCAGTGAGGGGACAGGGAATAATTCACCCCTCCACTTT. It codes for CAISEGTGNNSPLHF. The genes are TRBV10-3 and TRBJ1-6; TRBD1 agrees at 9 bases. The germline CDR1 and CDR2 sequences are ENHRY and SYGVKD. The CDR3 covers 15 residues. V gave up 2 bases and J gave up 5 bases; unmatched junction bases: 1.

By frequency in the sample, this clone is medium-sized. This rearrangement joins TRBV6-2 or TRBV6-3 to TRBJ2-3; D uncertain. Germline V gene lookup returns CDR1 MNHEY and CDR2 SVGEGT. Trimming stripped 11 bases from V and 6 bases from J, with 21 bases between. CDR3 length: 14 amino acids. CDR3 protein: CAVMSRNWVDTQYF. The CDR3 DNA is TGTGCCGTTATGTCCAGGAATTGGGTTGATACGCAGTATTTT.

This chain joins TRBV5-1 and TRBJ2-2; 8 bases agree with TRBD1. Germline CDR1 SGHRS, CDR2 YFSETQ. CDR3 length: 15 amino acids. J was trimmed by 6 bases and V by 3 bases; bases with no gene match: 7. The CDR3 reads CASSSGTGGSGELFF. The CDR3 coding sequence is TGCGCCAGCAGCTCCGGGACAGGTGGCTCCGGGGAGCTGTTTTTT. Filled out from reference TRBV5-1 and TRBJ2-2, the complete variable domain reads KAGVTQTPRYLIKTRGQQVTLSCSPISGHRSVSWYQQTPGQGLQFLFEYFSETQRNKGNFPGRFSGRQFSNSRSEMNVSTLELGDSALYLCASSSGTGGSGELFFGEGSRLTVL.

In this sample, this clone is medium-sized. The chain has TRBV5-1 and TRBJ2-7; 8 nucleotides align to TRBD1. The CDR3 loop spans 15 amino acids. Losses at the gene ends were 1 base for V and 2 bases for J; bases not matched to a gene: 5. Germline-derived CDR1 and CDR2 are SGHRS and YFSETQ. The CDR3 loop is CASSLLAGGPYEQYF. The CDR3 bases are TGCGCCAGCAGCTTGCTAGCAGGGGGCCCCTACGAGCAGTACTTC.

V is TRBV7-2 and J is TRBJ2-3; 7 bases agree with TRBD2. Germline V lookup: CDR1 SGHTA, CDR2 FQGNSA. Losses at the gene ends were 7 bases for V and 8 bases for J; bases not matched to a gene: 12. The CDR3 consists of 14 residues. CDR3 protein: CASIPSGGLGTQYF. Written as DNA, the CDR3 is TGTGCCAGCATCCCGTCGGGGGGTCTAGGTACGCAGTATTTT. Supplemented by reference TRBV7-2 and TRBJ2-3, the full variable domain reads GAGVSQSPSNKVTEKGKDVELRCDPISGHTALYWYRQSLGQGLEFLIYFQGNSAPDKSGLPSDRFSAERTGGSVSTLTIQRTQQEDSAVYLCASIPSGGLGTQYFGPGTRLTVL.

The chain has TRBV7-9 and TRBJ2-5, with TRBD2 matching over 11 bases. CDR1 is SEHNR and CDR2 is FQNEAQ in the germline V gene (reference sequence). CDR3 length: 17 residues. J lost 5 bases, V lost 0 bases, and 8 bases had no gene match. Here the CDR3 DNA reads TGTGCCAGCAGCTTAGCGGCTAGCGGGAGGTCTTGGGAGACCCAGTACTTC. Encoded protein: CASSLAASGRSWETQYF.

A remark on this clone: Distinct nucleotide sequences in the sample also encode this CDR3. The CDR3 DNA reads TGCAGCGTTGAATTAGCAAGGGTACAAGAGACCCAGTACTTC. Encoded protein: CSVELARVQETQYF. V is TRBV29-1 and J is TRBJ2-5; D is ambiguous. Trimming removed 2 bases from V and 2 bases from J, with 12 bases in between. The germline CDR1 and CDR2 sequences are SQVTM and ANQGSEA. CDR3 length equals 14 residues.

Points on this clone: The junction does not match germline at one end; this may be a read error. The rearrangement joins TRBV7-2 to TRBJ2-1; either TRBD1 or TRBD2 may supply D (6 bases each). The germline CDR1 and CDR2 sequences are SGHTA and FQGNSA. This CDR3 comprises 16 residues. CDR3 DNA sequence: TGTGCCAGCGGCTTAGCAGGGGAGCGGGTAGTAAATGAGCAGTTCTTC. Protein: CASGLAGERVVNEQFF.